These 5 T cell receptor beta chains share one sample of origin, sequenced in a study of blood T cell repertoires in COVID-19. Clones were read by immunoSEQ multiplex PCR, and TCRdb kept only the in-frame ones, dropping some. The sample lists approximately 170,000 clones; roughly nine tenths were seen once. Material: peripheral blood. The origin of the receptors is a man in his sixties with acute or convalescent COVID-19.

The chain couples TRBV6-2 or TRBV6-3 to TRBJ2-7; TRBD2 is a possible D gene (6 bases). Germline assignment: CDR1 MNHEY and CDR2 SVGEGT. This CDR3 comprises 14 residues. Between the trimmed V and J ends, which lost 4 bases and 7 bases, there was a span of 17 bases. The CDR3 protein is CASSFERASGEQYF. In nucleotides, the CDR3 is TGTGCCAGCAGTTTCGAGCGGGCTTCGGGAGAGCAGTACTTC.

The V and J genes are TRBV11-3 and TRBJ1-1, with 7 bases that match TRBD1. The CDR3 consists of 15 residues. V was clipped by 5 bases and J by 3 bases; unmatched bases: 9. From germline, CDR1 is SGHNT and CDR2 YENEEA. The CDR3 loop reads CASSAQTGTDTEAFF. The CDR3 coding sequence is TGTGCCAGCAGCGCCCAGACAGGGACGGACACTGAAGCTTTCTTT.

The chain uses TRBV5-1 and TRBJ1-3, with 10 bases aligning to TRBD1. The CDR3 spans 21 residues. V was pared by 3 bases and J by 0 bases, with 18 bases of the junction left unmatched. CDR1 and CDR2 (germline): SGHRS, YFSETQ. The CDR3 protein is CASSWAPSGTGVFLSGNTIYF. The CDR3 nucleotides read TGCGCCAGCAGCTGGGCCCCGAGCGGGACAGGGGTATTTCTCTCTGGAAACACCATATATTTT.

The chain is built from TRBV4-3 and TRBJ1-1; D gene uncertain. The germline V gene encodes CDR1 LGHNA and CDR2 YSLEER. Trimming shortened V by 5 bases and J by 1 base, and 14 bases separated the two germline ends. CDR3 length: 15 residues. This chain's CDR3 is CASSKDSTGNTEAFF. DNA of the CDR3: TGCGCCAGCAGCAAGGACTCAACGGGGAACACTGAAGCTTTCTTT.

V is TRBV30 and J is TRBJ2-3; 9 bases fit TRBD2. The CDR3 has 19 amino acids. Germline V gene sequence: CDR1 GTSNPN, CDR2 SVGIG (reference sequence). Unmatched junction bases numbered 20, after V lost 3 bases and J lost 4 bases. The chain's CDR3 is CAWRSRGGLAVPRADTQYF. The CDR3 DNA follows: TGTGCCTGGAGGTCTAGGGGGGGACTAGCTGTTCCTCGGGCAGATACGCAGTATTTT.